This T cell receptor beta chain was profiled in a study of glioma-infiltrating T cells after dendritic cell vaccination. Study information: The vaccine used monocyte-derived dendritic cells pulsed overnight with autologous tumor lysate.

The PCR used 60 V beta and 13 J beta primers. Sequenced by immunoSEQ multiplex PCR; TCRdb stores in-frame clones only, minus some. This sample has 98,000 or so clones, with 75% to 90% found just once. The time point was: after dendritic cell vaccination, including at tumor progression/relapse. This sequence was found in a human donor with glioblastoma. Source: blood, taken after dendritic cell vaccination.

CDR3 in DNA: TGTGCCTGGAGTGAGGGGAATCAGCCCCAGCATTTT. This translates into CAWSEGNQPQHF. The V and J genes are TRBV30 and TRBJ1-5; tentative D call: TRBD1 (5 bases). The CDR3 runs 12 residues. The V gene lost 1 base and the J gene lost 4 bases, with 5 bases spanning the gap. Germline values: CDR1 GTSNPN, CDR2 SVGIG (reference sequence).